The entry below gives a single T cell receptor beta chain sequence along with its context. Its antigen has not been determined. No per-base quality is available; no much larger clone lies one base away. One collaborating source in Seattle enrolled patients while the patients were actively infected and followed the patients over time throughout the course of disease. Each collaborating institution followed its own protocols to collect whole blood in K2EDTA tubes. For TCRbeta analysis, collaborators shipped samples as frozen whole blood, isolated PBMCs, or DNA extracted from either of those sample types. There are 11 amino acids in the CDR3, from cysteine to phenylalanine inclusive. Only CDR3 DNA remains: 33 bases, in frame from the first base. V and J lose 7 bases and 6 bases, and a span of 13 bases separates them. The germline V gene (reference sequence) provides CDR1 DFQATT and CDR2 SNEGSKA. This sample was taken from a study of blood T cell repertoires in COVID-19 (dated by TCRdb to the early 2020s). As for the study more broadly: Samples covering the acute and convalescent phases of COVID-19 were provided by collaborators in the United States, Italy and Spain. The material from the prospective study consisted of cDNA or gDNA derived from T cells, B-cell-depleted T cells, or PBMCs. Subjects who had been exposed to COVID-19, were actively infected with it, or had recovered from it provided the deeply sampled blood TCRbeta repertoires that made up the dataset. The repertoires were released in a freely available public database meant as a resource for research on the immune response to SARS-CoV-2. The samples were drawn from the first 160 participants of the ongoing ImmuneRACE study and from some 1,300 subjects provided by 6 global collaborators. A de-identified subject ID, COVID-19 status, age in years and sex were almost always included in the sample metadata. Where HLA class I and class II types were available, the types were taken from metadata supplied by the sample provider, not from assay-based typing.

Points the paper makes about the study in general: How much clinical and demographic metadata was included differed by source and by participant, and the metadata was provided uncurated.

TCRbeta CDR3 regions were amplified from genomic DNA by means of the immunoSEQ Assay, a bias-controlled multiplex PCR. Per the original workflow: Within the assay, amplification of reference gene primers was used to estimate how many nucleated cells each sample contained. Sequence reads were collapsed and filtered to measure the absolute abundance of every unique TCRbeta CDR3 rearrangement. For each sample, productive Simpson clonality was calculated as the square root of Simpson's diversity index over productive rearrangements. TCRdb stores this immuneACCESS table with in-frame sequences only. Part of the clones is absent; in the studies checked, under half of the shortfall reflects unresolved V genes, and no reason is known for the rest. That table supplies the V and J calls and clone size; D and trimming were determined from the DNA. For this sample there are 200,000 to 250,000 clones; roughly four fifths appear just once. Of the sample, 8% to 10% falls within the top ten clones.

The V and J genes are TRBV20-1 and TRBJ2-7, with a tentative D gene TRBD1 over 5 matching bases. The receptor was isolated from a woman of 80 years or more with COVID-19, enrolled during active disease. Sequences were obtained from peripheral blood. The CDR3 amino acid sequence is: CSVSGPSEQYF. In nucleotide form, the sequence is TGCAGTGTATCAGGGCCAAGCGAGCAGTACTTC.